The 2 T cell receptor beta chains reported below all come from one sample, sequenced in a study of shared clonotypes between healthy human individuals (dated by TCRdb to 2020 to 2022). Libraries were prepared through the immunoSEQ multiplex PCR assay. In TCRdb, the immuneACCESS table is reduced to in-frame sequences with V and J assigned. These tables do not hold every clone; where another copy was compared, an unresolved V gene accounts for under half, and the others remain unexplained. This sample gives about 2.2 million clones in total; roughly 93% of them show up just once. The ten largest clones take up around 1.7% of the sample. CD8 naive samples were CD45RO-negative cells positively selected for CCR7, giving a CD45RA+CCR7+ population that excluded TemRA cells. The sequenced sample consisted of naive CD8+ T cells from PBMCs. What this sample's cell subset or site label stands for: CD45RA+CCR7+. The receptors were sampled from a man aged 18-30 years in good health. Some clones in this sample may be carry-over from other donors' samples.

The V and J genes are TRBV4-3 and TRBJ2-1; D perhaps matches TRBD2 (6 bases). Trimming took 3 bases from V and 0 from J, leaving 12 bases between them. Germline V gene lookup returns CDR1 LGHNA and CDR2 YSLEER. The CDR3 is 16 amino acids. DNA for the CDR3: TGCGCCAGCAGCCAGGGACTCCGAAGCTCCTACAATGAGCAGTTCTTC. Amino acids: CASSQGLRSSYNEQFF.

The V call is TRBV7-8, the J call TRBJ1-2, with D perhaps matching TRBD1 (5 bases). Germline V CDR1 and CDR2: SGHVS, FQNEAQ. V gave up 2 bases and J gave up 4 bases, with 14 bases separating them. This CDR3 has 15 amino acids. The CDR3 spells CASSLSLNRLYGYTF. The CDR3 coding sequence is TGTGCCAGCAGCTTATCGTTGAACAGGCTCTATGGCTACACCTTC.